The 20 T cell receptor beta chains listed next were all sequenced from one sample in a study of PD-1 blockade in classical Hodgkin lymphoma. Each patient's relapse followed autologous stem cell transplantation, and brentuximab vedotin exposure varied. Here immunoSEQ multiplex PCR was the method, and the copy in TCRdb shows in-frame clones only, minus some. The sample yields some 100,000 clones, approximately 92% seen once. The input for sequencing was peripheral blood mononuclear cells (PBMCs), taken at baseline. The receptors shown here come from a human donor with classical Hodgkin lymphoma.

The rearrangement joins TRBV27 to TRBJ2-7; no firm D call. CDR3 size: 14 residues. The V end lost 0 bases, the J end lost 4 bases, and 10 bases lay between the germline ends. Per the germline V gene, CDR1 is MNHEY and CDR2 is SMNVEV (reference sequence). This CDR3 reads CASSLSRSYYEQYF. CDR3 sequence (DNA): TGTGCCAGCAGTTTATCTAGGAGTTATTACGAGCAGTACTTC.

This rearrangement joins TRBV5-1 to TRBJ2-2; D might be TRBD1 (6 bases). The length of the CDR3 is 16 residues. Trimming cost V 0 bases and J 0 bases, with 9 bases left between them. The germline CDR1 and CDR2 sequences are SGHRS and YFSETQ. CDR3 DNA: TGCGCCAGCAGCTTGGCAGGGGCAGCGAACACCGGGGAGCTGTTTTTT. Translating it yields CASSLAGAANTGELFF.

The chain recombines TRBV19 with TRBJ1-1, with 12 nucleotides matching TRBD1. With 5 bases clipped from V and 9 bases from J, the junction kept 4 bases outside the gene matches. The CDR3 totals 13 residues. Germline V gene sequence: CDR1 LNHDA, CDR2 SQIVND (reference sequence). The CDR3 spells CASSPRDRGQAFF. CDR3 DNA: TGTGCCAGTAGTCCACGGGACAGGGGGCAAGCTTTCTTT.

This clone occurred once. V usage is TRBV25-1 and J usage is TRBJ2-7; D gene ambiguous. The V and J ends lost 2 bases and 4 bases respectively, with 9 bases between them. The CDR3 totals 13 residues. Per the germline V gene, CDR1 is MGHDK and CDR2 is SYGVNS. CDR3 in amino acids: CASSEGIGYEQYF. CDR3 coding DNA: TGTGCCAGCAGTGAAGGAATAGGTTACGAGCAGTACTTC.

This chain connects TRBV11-2 to TRBJ2-1; D unclear. This CDR3 spans 15 amino acids. The V and J ends lost 5 bases and 0 bases respectively, with 11 bases between them. Germline V gives CDR1 SGHAT, CDR2 FQNNGV. Here the CDR3 reads CASSRSVDSYNEQFF. DNA for the CDR3: TGTGCCAGCAGCCGGAGCGTGGACTCCTACAATGAGCAGTTCTTC.

The chain has TRBV6-6 and TRBJ2-7; no clear D gene. The CDR3 runs to 14 residues. Germline V gene sequence: CDR1 MNHNY, CDR2 SVGAGI (reference sequence). The V gene lost 7 bases and the J gene lost 3 bases, with 16 bases spanning the gap. CDR3 region: CASTLTGGYYEQYF. The CDR3 nucleotides read TGTGCCAGCACCCTCACGGGCGGATACTACGAGCAGTACTTC.

The V call is TRBV9, the J call TRBJ2-6, with a tentative D call TRBD1 (6 bases). The CDR3 covers 11 residues. Trimming took 0 bases from V and 16 from J, leaving 8 bases between them. Germline assignment: CDR1 SGDLS and CDR2 YYNGEE. The CDR3 nucleotides are TGTGCCAGCAGCGTAGGGACAGAGCTGACTTTC. It is translated as CASSVGTELTF.

V and J are TRBV30 and TRBJ1-1; D not certain. The germline V gene encodes CDR1 GTSNPN and CDR2 SVGIG (reference sequence). The CDR3 is 13 amino acids. The V and J ends lost 2 bases and 1 base respectively, with 8 bases between them. DNA of the CDR3: TGTGCCTGGAGTTCCGCTAGGAACACTGAAGCTTTCTTT. This sequence encodes CAWSSARNTEAFF.

The chain couples TRBV30 to TRBJ1-2; D possibly corresponds to TRBD1 (5 bases). V lost 1 base, J lost 9 bases, and 15 bases lay in between. CDR3 length: 13 residues. Germline V gives CDR1 GTSNPN, CDR2 SVGIG (reference sequence). Written as DNA, the CDR3 is TGTGCCTGGAGTGCCCAAGGGGCGCGACGCTACACCTTC. Protein: CAWSAQGARRYTF. Variable domain in full (rest from reference TRBV30 and TRBJ1-2): SQTIHQWPATLVQPVGSPLSLECTVEGTSNPNLYWYRQAAGRGLQLLFYSVGIGQISSEVPQNLSASRPQDRQFILSSKKLLLSDSGFYLCAWSAQGARRYTFGSGTRLTVV.

This rearrangement joins TRBV23-1 to TRBJ2-5, with 7 positions matching TRBD1. TRBV23-1 is flagged as an ORF with uncertain function. CDR3 length: 17 amino acids. After removal of 11 bases from V and 5 bases from J, the junction contained 23 bases not matched to a gene. The CDR3 region has the DNA TGCGCCGGCCCTTTTACAGGGGAAGGGAGTACAAGGGAGACCCAGTACTTC. Protein: CAGPFTGEGSTRETQYF.

This chain uses TRBV5-1 with TRBJ1-2; D unresolved. Between the trimmed V and J ends, which lost 0 bases and 3 bases, there was a span of 6 bases. Germline V gene sequence: CDR1 SGHRS, CDR2 YFSETQ. There are 13 residues in the CDR3. CDR3: CASSLADYYGYTF. The CDR3 nucleotides read TGCGCCAGCAGCTTGGCAGACTACTATGGCTACACCTTC.

CDR3 sequence (DNA): TGTGCCAGCAGCTTGGCCGGCACAAGAACAGGAAACACCATATATTTT. As protein: CASSLAGTRTGNTIYF. The chain has TRBV5-6 and TRBJ1-3; D unclear. V gave up 0 bases and J gave up 4 bases, with 14 bases separating them. Germline lookup yields CDR1 SGHDT and CDR2 YYEEEE. The CDR3 runs 16 residues.

The table lists this clone with a count of one. V usage is TRBV4-1 and J usage is TRBJ2-3; 8 bases fit TRBD1. This CDR3 region has 15 residues. Germline loops: CDR1 MGHRA, CDR2 YSYEKL. Trimming at V came to 4 bases and at J to 2 bases, leaving 5 bases not matched to a gene. CDR3 DNA: TGCGCCAGCAGCCTGAGACAGGGGTTCACAGATACGCAGTATTTT. Protein sequence: CASSLRQGFTDTQYF.

The chain employs TRBV5-8 and TRBJ2-2; TRBD1 matches at 9 bases. V trimming: 2 bases; J trimming: 5 bases; junction bases outside the gene matches: 4. From germline, CDR1 is SGHTS and CDR2 YDEGEE. The CDR3 extends over 15 amino acids. The CDR3 nucleotides read TGTGCCAGCAGCTTCGGGACAGGGCGGACCGGGGAGCTGTTTTTT. This gives the protein CASSFGTGRTGELFF. The whole variable domain, filled in from reference TRBV5-8 and TRBJ2-2, reads EAGVTQSPTHLIKTRGQQATLRCSPISGHTSVYWYQQALGLGLQFLLWYDEGEERNRGNFPPRFSGRQFPNYSSELNVNALELEDSALYLCASSFGTGRTGELFFGEGSRLTVL.

CDR3 in amino acids: CASSEAPGGALNEKLFF. The DNA of the CDR3 is TGTGCCAGCAGTGAAGCGCCGGGGGGAGCTCTTAATGAAAAACTGTTTTTT. The gene calls are TRBV6-1 and TRBJ1-4; possible D gene TRBD1, 5 bases. Germline V gene data show CDR1 as MNHNS and CDR2 as SASEGT. The CDR3 length is 17 residues. Trimming removed 0 bases at V and 4 bases at J, with 15 bases between.

This clone was seen a few times. The CDR3 region is CASSFAGANVLTF. CDR3 nucleotides: TGTGCCAGCAGCTTTGCTGGGGCCAACGTCCTGACTTTC. This rearrangement joins TRBV7-8 to TRBJ2-6; D unresolved. The CDR3 has 13 amino acids. Looked up from germline, CDR1 is SGHVS and CDR2 is FQNEAQ. Deletions cut 3 bases from V and 2 bases from J, with 2 bases between. Variable domain in full (rest from reference TRBV7-8 and TRBJ2-6): GAGVSQSPRYKVAKRGQDVALRCDPISGHVSLFWYQQALGQGPEFLTYFQNEAQLDKSGLPSDRFFAERPEGSVSTLKIQRTQQEDSAVYLCASSFAGANVLTFGAGSRLTVL.

CDR3 sequence: CASSPRGLAGPYEQYF. CDR3 nucleotide sequence: TGTGCCAGCTCACCAAGGGGACTAGCGGGCCCCTACGAGCAGTACTTC. The chain uses TRBV18 and TRBJ2-7, with 12 bases aligning to TRBD2. Germline CDR1 KGHSH, CDR2 LQKENI. The CDR3 length is 16 residues. The trim removed 2 bases at V and 2 bases at J, leaving 4 bases unmatched.

This chain joins TRBV19 and TRBJ2-1; tentative D call: TRBD1 (6 bases). The CDR3 contains 14 residues. V lost 3 bases to trimming and J lost 15 bases, with 21 bases between them. Looked up from germline, CDR1 is LNHDA and CDR2 is SQIVND (reference sequence). CDR3 nucleotides: TGTGCCAGTAGTATTCGGACAGTTGCAGCCTTTCCGTTCTTC. This codes for CASSIRTVAAFPFF. The full variable domain, its missing parts supplied by reference TRBV19 and TRBJ2-1, is DGGITQSPKYLFRKEGQNVTLSCEQNLNHDAMYWYRQDPGQGLRLIYYSQIVNDFQKGDIAEGYSVSREKKESFPLTVTSAQKNPTAFYLCASSIRTVAAFPFFGPGTRLTVL.

This chain links TRBV6-5 with TRBJ2-7; no reliable D call. This CDR3 contains 14 residues. With 8 bases removed from V and 3 bases from J, the gap between germline ends came to 17 bases. Per the germline V gene, CDR1 is MNHEY and CDR2 is SVGAGI. CDR3 region: CASRRYSSNYEQYF. The CDR3 nucleotides are TGTGCCAGCCGGCGGTACTCGAGTAACTACGAGCAGTACTTC.

The chain carries TRBV6-6 and TRBJ2-7, with D perhaps matching TRBD1 or TRBD2 (5 bases each). The CDR3 extends over 14 amino acids. Germline V gives CDR1 MNHNY, CDR2 SVGAGI (reference sequence). V lost 5 bases and J lost 0, with 11 bases in between. The DNA of the CDR3 is TGTGCCAGCAGTGCCCCGGGGCTCTCCTACGAGCAGTACTTC. Translation: CASSAPGLSYEQYF.